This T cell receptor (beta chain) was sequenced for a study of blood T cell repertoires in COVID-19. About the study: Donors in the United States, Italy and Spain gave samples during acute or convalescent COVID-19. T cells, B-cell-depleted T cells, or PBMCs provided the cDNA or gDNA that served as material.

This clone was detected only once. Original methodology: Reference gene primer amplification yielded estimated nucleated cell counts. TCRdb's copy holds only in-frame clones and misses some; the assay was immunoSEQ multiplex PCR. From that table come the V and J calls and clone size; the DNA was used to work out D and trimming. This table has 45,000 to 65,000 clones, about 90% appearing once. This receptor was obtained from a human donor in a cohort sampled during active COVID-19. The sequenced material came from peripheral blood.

The CDR3: CASSSRTSVETQYF. In DNA form, the CDR3 reads TGTGCCAGCAGCTCTCGGACTAGCGTTGAGACCCAGTACTTC. The chain has TRBV7-2 and TRBJ2-5; the match to TRBD2 covers 9 bases. The junction had 5 bases not matched to a gene; V was cut back by 4 bases and J by 5 bases. The germline V gene encodes CDR1 SGHTA and CDR2 FQGNSA. The CDR3 is 14 amino acids.